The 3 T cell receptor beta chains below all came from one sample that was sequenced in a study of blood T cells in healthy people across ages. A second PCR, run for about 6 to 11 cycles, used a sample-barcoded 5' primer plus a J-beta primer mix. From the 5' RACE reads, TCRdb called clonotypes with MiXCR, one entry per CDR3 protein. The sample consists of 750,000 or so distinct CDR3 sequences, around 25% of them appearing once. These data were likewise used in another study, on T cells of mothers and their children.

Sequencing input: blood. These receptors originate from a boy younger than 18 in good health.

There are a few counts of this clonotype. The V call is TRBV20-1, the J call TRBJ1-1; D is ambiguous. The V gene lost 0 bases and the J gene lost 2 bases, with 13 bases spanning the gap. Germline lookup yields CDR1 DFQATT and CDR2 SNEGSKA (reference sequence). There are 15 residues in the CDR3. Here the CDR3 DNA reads TGCAGTGCTAGAGATCGAGAAGGGATAAACACTGAAGCTTTCTTT. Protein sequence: CSARDREGINTEAFF.

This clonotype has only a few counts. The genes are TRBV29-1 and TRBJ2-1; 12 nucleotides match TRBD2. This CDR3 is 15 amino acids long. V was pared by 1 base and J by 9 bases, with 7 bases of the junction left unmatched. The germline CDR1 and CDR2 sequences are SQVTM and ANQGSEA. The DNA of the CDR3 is TGCAGCGTTGAAGGACTAGCGGGAGCTCGAGGTGAGCAGTTCTTC. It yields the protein CSVEGLAGARGEQFF.

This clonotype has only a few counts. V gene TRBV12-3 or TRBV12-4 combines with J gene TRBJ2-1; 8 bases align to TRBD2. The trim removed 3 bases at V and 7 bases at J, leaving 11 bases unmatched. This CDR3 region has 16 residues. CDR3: CASSFSGTRTGNEQFF. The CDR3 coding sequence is TGTGCCAGCAGTTTCTCCGGGACTAGGACGGGTAATGAGCAGTTCTTC.